A selection of T cell receptor beta chains follows, all from one sample in a study of blood T cell repertoires in COVID-19. Sequenced by immunoSEQ multiplex PCR; TCRdb stores in-frame clones only, minus some. The sample contains 70,000 to 100,000 clones, approximately 90% of which appear only once. Sample: peripheral blood. The receptor source for this set is a woman of 80 years or more with acute or convalescent COVID-19. CDR3s include the opening cysteine and the closing phenylalanine or tryptophan. A D gene is named only where the DNA matches it firmly. Size values are once, few and many counts, or a class for expanded clones, and some rows have none.

D	size	V	J	DNA	CDR3
-	-	TRBV6-2/TRBV6-3	TRBJ2-7	TGTGCCAGCAGTTACGACGGGTCCTACGAGCAGTACTTC	CASSYDGSYEQYF
TRBD1	-	TRBV19	TRBJ2-3	TGTGCCAGTAGTACCCACCCGGTCAGGGGGCTGTCTTGGGCAGATACGCAGTATTTT	CASSTHPVRGLSWADTQYF
TRBD1	-	TRBV10-3	TRBJ2-5	TGTGCCATCAGCGGGACAGGGGGCGAAGAGACCCAGTACTTC	CAISGTGGEETQYF
TRBD1	-	TRBV7-3	TRBJ2-1	TGTGCCAGCAGCTTATTCCAGGGGGCCTACAATGAGCAGTTCTTC	CASSLFQGAYNEQFF
TRBD1	few	TRBV9	TRBJ1-1	TGTGCCAGCAGCGCTCGGGCAGGGGGCACGGACACTGAAGCTTTCTTT	CASSARAGGTDTEAFF
TRBD2	-	TRBV4-3	TRBJ2-5	TGCGCCAGCAGCCAATCTAGCGGGAGGTTGGAGACCCAGTACTTC	CASSQSSGRLETQYF
-	-	TRBV5-1	TRBJ1-1	TGCGCCAGCAGCTTGGGATCTACAGCTACGACTGAAGCTTTCTTT	CASSLGSTATTEAFF
-	-	TRBV7-3	TRBJ2-2	TGTGCCAGCAGCTTAACGTTGGCTAGCAACACCGGGGAGCTGTTTTTT	CASSLTLASNTGELFF
TRBD1	-	TRBV10-3	TRBJ2-1	TGTGCCATCAGGAGGCGGGACAGGGATGGGGACAATGAGCAGTTCTTC	CAIRRRDRDGDNEQFF
TRBD2	-	TRBV6-5	TRBJ2-2	TGTGCCACCAAGAGCGGGGGGGCGAACACCGGGGAGCTGTTTTTT	CATKSGGANTGELFF
TRBD2	-	TRBV6-5	TRBJ2-2	TGTGCCAGCAGTTTGCTAGCGGGGGGCACCGGGGAGCTGTTTTTT	CASSLLAGGTGELFF
-	-	TRBV6-5	TRBJ1-2	TGTGCCAGCAGTTACCAAGCGGGGACGCTCTCCTATGGCTACACCTTC	CASSYQAGTLSYGYTF
-	-	TRBV7-3	TRBJ1-6	TGTGCCAGCAGCTTATCGGGGGGCAGGAATTCACCCCTCCACTTT	CASSLSGGRNSPLHF
TRBD2	-	TRBV13	TRBJ2-3	TGTGCCAGCAGTATAACTAGCGGGGGGGCGCATACGCAGTATTTT	CASSITSGGAHTQYF
-	once	TRBV2	TRBJ1-5	TGTGCCAGCAGCCGGGACAAAAGCAATCAGCCCCAGCATTTT	CASSRDKSNQPQHF
-	-	TRBV28	TRBJ1-1	TGTGCCAGCAGTGATTACAGGGTGACTGCGAACACTGAAGCTTTCTTT	CASSDYRVTANTEAFF
-	-	TRBV29-1	TRBJ2-1	TGCAGCGTTCAAAGGGGCTCCTACAATGAGCAGTTCTTC	CSVQRGSYNEQFF
-	few	TRBV6-1	TRBJ1-4	TGTGCCAGCAGTGAACTGAATTTCGAGAGGAAACTGTTTTTT	CASSELNFERKLFF
-	-	TRBV9	TRBJ1-1	TGTGCCAGCAGCGTAGTGGAGGGAGCCGAAGCTTTCTTT	CASSVVEGAEAFF
TRBD2	-	TRBV11-2	TRBJ2-1	TGTGCCAGCAGCTTGGGACTAGTAGGGTCCTACAATGAGCAGTTCTTC	CASSLGLVGSYNEQFF
TRBD2	-	TRBV27	TRBJ2-3	TGTGCCAGCAGGAGAGCGGGGAGCACAGATACGCAGTATTTT	CASRRAGSTDTQYF
-	-	TRBV6-5	TRBJ2-3	TGTGCCAGCAGTTTACTCGGGGAGTCCACAGATACGCAGTATTTT	CASSLLGESTDTQYF
TRBD2	once	TRBV4-3	TRBJ2-2	TGCGCCAGCAGCCTAGTGTCCGGGACTAGCGGGTTCGCGAACACCGGGGAGCTGTTTTTT	CASSLVSGTSGFANTGELFF
-	-	TRBV30	TRBJ1-6	TGTGCCTGGAACCCGGGTACTCAGCTACCCCTCCACTTT	CAWNPGTQLPLHF
TRBD2	-	TRBV30	TRBJ2-5	TGTGCCTTTCTAGCGGGGGCCATGGGGACCCAGTACTTC	CAFLAGAMGTQYF
-	-	TRBV7-9	TRBJ2-7	TGTGCCAGCAGCTTAGGAGGTTACTCCTACGAGCAGTACTTC	CASSLGGYSYEQYF
-	-	TRBV18	TRBJ1-3	TGTGCCAGCTCACCCACGGCGGAGGGAAACACCATATATTTT	CASSPTAEGNTIYF
-	-	TRBV5-4	TRBJ1-3	TGTGCCAGCAGCTCGATTGGACAGGGAAACACCATATATTTT	CASSSIGQGNTIYF
-	-	TRBV21-1	TRBJ2-7	TGTGCCAGCAGCAAAGGGGCTAGCGGGAGGATTGGTAAGTACGAGCAGTACTTC	CASSKGASGRIGKYEQYF
-	-	TRBV5-1	TRBJ2-6	TGCGCCAGCTCCGACAGCTCTGGGGCCAACGTCCTGACTTTC	CASSDSSGANVLTF
-	-	TRBV5-1	TRBJ2-1	TGCGCCAGCAGCCTGACGTGGGGGGTGAGAAATGAGCAGTTCTTC	CASSLTWGVRNEQFF
-	-	TRBV12-5	TRBJ1-2	TGTGCTAGTGGTCTAGTCCTCCCGGGACACCGTAACTATGGCTACACCTTC	CASGLVLPGHRNYGYTF
-	-	TRBV2	TRBJ1-5	TGTGCCAGCAGTGAAATAATAAGGGGTGGACAGCCCCAGCATTTT	CASSEIIRGGQPQHF
-	once	TRBV6-1	TRBJ2-3	TGTGCCAGCAGTGAAGTGAGGGATACGCAGTATTTT	CASSEVRDTQYF
TRBD2	-	TRBV29-1	TRBJ2-7	TGCAGCGTTGTTTTAGCGGGAGTGAGGGAGCAGTACTTC	CSVVLAGVREQYF
TRBD1	-	TRBV2	TRBJ2-4	TGTGCCAGCAGTGAGTTAGAGGACAGGGCCAAGGGAAACATTCAGTACTTC	CASSELEDRAKGNIQYF
TRBD1	once	TRBV10-3	TRBJ1-1	TGTGCCATCAGTGAGTCGCTAACAGGGGGCACTGAAGCTTTCTTT	CAISESLTGGTEAFF
-	-	TRBV7-8	TRBJ1-4	TGTGCCAGCAGCTTAAGACAACAAAATGAAAAACTGTTTTTT	CASSLRQQNEKLFF
-	-	TRBV6-5	TRBJ1-1	TGTGCCAGCAGTCACCTTACAGAGAACACTGAAGCTTTCTTT	CASSHLTENTEAFF
-	-	TRBV7-9	TRBJ2-1	TGTGCCAGCAGCTCGGACAGCCCTCGGAACTACAATGAGCAGTTCTTC	CASSSDSPRNYNEQFF
TRBD1	-	TRBV19	TRBJ2-4	TGTGCCAGTAGCCAACAGGGGCTAGCCAAAAACATTCAGTACTTC	CASSQQGLAKNIQYF
TRBD1	once	TRBV18	TRBJ1-1	TGTGCCAGCTCAGTAGGACAGGGGAGCTGGAACACTGAAGCTTTCTTT	CASSVGQGSWNTEAFF
-	-	TRBV7-7	TRBJ2-5	TGTGCTAGCAGCTTATCAGTGACTAAGGGAGAGACCCAGTACTTC	CASSLSVTKGETQYF
TRBD2	-	TRBV24-1	TRBJ2-3	TGTGCCACCAGTGATTTGCCGGGGACTAGCGGAGCCGCTAGCACAGATACGCAGTATTTT	CATSDLPGTSGAASTDTQYF
TRBD1	-	TRBV2	TRBJ1-4	TGTGCCAGCAGCGACAGGGGATTAGGGGAAAAACTGTTTTTT	CASSDRGLGEKLFF
TRBD1	-	TRBV11-1	TRBJ2-1	TGTGCCAGCAGAAAAACAGGGGAAAATTACAATGAGCAGTTCTTC	CASRKTGENYNEQFF
TRBD2	-	TRBV19	TRBJ2-7	TGTGCCAGTAGAAGCGGGAGCCAGGACGAGCAGTACTTC	CASRSGSQDEQYF
TRBD2	-	TRBV19	TRBJ2-1	TGTGCCAGTAGTATAGTGGCGCTGAGCGGGAGTTATAATGAGCAGTTCTTC	CASSIVALSGSYNEQFF
-	-	TRBV6-1	TRBJ2-1	TGTGCCAGCAGTGACCGGTCGGGGAATGAGCAGTTCTTC	CASSDRSGNEQFF
TRBD1	-	TRBV27	TRBJ1-2	TGTGCCAGCAGTCGACAGGGTCTGGCTGGCTACACCTTC	CASSRQGLAGYTF
-	-	TRBV4-3	TRBJ1-4	TGCGCCAGCAGCCCCTCTCATGGCGGTATTAATGAAAAACTGTTTTTT	CASSPSHGGINEKLFF
-	-	TRBV13	TRBJ1-1	TGTGCCAGCAGCGTAACACAGAGCATGAACACTGAAGCTTTCTTT	CASSVTQSMNTEAFF
-	-	TRBV9	TRBJ1-2	TGTGCCAGCGGAAGGGAGGGTAACTATGGCTACACCTTC	CASGREGNYGYTF
-	-	TRBV6-1	TRBJ2-1	TGTGCCAGCAGTGAATATTTTCCGTATGGGACTCTACTCAATGAGCAGTTCTTC	CASSEYFPYGTLLNEQFF